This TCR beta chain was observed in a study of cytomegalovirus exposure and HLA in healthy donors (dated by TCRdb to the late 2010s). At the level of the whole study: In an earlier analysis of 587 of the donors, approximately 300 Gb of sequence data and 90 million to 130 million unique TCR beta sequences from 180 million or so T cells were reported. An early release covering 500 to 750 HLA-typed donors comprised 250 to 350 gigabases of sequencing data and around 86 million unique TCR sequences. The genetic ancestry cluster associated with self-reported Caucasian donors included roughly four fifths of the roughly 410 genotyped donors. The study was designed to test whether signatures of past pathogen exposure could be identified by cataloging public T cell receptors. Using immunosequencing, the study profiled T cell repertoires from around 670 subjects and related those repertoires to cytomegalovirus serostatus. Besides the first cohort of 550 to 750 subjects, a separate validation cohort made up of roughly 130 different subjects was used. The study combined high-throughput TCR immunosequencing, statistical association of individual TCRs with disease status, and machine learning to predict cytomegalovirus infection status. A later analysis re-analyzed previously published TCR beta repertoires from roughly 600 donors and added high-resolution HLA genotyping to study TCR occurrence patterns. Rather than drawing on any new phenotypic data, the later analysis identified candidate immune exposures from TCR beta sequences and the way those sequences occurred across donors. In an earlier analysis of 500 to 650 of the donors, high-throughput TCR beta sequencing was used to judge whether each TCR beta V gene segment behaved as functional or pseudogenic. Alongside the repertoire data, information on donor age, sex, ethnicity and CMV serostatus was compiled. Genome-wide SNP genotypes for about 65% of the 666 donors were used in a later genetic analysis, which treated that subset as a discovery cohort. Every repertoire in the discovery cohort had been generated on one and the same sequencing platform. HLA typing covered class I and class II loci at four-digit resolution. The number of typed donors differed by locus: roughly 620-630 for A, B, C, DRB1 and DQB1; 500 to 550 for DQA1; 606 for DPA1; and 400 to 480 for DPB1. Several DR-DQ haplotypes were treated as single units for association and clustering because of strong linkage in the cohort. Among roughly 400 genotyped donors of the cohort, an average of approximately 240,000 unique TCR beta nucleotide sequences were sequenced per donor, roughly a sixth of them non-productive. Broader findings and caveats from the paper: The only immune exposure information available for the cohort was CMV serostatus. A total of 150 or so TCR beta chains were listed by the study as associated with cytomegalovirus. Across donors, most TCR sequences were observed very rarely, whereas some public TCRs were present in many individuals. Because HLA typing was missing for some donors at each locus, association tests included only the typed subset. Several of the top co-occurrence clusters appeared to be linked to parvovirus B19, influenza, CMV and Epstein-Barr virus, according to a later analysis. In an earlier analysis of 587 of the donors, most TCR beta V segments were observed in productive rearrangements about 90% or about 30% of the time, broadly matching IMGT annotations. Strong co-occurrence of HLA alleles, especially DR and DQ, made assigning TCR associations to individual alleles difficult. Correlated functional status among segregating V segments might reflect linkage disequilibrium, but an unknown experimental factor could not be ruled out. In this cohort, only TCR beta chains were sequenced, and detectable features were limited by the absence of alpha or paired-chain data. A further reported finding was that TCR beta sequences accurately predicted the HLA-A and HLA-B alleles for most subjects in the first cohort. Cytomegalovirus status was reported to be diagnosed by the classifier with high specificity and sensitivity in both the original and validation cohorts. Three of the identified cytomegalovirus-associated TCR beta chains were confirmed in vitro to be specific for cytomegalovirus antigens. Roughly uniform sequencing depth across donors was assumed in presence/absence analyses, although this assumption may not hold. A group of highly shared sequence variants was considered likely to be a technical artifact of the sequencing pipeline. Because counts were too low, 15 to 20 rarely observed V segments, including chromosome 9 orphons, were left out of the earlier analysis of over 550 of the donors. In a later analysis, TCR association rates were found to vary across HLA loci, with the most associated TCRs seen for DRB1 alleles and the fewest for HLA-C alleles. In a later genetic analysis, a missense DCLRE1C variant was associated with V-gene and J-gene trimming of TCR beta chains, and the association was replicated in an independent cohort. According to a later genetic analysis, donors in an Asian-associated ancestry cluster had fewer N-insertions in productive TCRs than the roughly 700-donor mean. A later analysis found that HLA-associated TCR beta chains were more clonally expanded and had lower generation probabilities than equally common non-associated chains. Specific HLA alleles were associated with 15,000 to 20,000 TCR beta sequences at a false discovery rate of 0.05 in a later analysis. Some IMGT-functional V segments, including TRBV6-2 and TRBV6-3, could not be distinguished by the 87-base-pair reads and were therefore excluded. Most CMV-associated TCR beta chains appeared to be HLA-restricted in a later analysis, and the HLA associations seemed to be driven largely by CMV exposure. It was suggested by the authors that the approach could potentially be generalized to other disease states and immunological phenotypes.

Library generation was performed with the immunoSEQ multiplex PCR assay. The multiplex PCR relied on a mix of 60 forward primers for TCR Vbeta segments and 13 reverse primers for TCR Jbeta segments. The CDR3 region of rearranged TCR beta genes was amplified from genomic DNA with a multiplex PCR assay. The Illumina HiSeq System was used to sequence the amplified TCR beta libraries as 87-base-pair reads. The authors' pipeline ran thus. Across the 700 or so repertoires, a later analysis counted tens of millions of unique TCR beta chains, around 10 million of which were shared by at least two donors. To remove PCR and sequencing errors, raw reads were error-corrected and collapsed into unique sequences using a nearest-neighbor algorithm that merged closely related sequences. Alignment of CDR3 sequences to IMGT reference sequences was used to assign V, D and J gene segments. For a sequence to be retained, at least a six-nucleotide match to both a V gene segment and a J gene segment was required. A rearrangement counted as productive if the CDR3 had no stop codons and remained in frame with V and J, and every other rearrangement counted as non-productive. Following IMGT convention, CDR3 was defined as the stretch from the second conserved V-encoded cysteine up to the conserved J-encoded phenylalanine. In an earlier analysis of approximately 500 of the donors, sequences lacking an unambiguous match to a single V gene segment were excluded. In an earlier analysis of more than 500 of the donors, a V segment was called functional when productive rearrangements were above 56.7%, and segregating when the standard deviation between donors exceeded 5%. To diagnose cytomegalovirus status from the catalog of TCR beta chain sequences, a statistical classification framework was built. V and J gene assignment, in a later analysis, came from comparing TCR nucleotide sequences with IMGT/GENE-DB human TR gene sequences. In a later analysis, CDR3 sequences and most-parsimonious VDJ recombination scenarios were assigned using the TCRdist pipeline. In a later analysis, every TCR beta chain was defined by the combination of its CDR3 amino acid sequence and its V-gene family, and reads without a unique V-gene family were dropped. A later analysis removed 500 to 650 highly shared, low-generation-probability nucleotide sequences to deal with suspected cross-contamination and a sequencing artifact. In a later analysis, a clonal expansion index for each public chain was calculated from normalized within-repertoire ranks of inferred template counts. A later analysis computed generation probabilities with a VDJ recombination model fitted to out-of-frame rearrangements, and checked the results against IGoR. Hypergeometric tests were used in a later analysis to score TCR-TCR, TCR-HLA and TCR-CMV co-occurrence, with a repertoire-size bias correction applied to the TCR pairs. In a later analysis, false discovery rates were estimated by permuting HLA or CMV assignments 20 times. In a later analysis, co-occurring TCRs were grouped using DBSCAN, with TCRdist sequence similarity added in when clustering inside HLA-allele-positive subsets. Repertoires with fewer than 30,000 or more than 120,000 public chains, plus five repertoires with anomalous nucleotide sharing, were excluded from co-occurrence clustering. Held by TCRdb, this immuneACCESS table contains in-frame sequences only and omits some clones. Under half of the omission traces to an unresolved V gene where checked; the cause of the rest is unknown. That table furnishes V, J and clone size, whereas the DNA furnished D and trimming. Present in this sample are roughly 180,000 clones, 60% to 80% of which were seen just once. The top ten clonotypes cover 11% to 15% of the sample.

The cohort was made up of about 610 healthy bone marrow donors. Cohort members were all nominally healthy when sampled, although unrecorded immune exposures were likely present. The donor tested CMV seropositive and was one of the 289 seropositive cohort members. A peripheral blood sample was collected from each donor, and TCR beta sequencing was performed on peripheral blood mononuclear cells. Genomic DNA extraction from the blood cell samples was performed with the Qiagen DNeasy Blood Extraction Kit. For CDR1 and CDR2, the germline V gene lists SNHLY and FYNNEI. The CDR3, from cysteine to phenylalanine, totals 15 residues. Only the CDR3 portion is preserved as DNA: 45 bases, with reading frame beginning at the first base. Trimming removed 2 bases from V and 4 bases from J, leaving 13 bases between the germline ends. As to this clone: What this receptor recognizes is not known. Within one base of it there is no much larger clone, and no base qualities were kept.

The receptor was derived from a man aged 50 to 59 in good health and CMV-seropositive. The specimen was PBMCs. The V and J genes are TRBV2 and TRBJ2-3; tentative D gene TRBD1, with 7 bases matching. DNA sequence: TGTGCCAGCAGTGAAAGTCAGGGGGGCTCAGATACGCAGTATTTT. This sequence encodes CASSESQGGSDTQYF.